This T cell receptor (beta chain) was documented in a study of T cells in localized non-small cell lung cancer. Overall study findings and caveats: Across samples, adjacent lung featured a median roughly 62 of the top 100 tumor clones. Because sequencing included only one region (of the tumor), heterogeneity remains possible. T cell clonality was highest in uninvolved adjacent lung, above tumor.

Points on this clone: Its target is not known.

In germline, CDR1 is SGHTA, CDR2 FQGNSA. The CDR3 contains 17 residues. With 1 base clipped from V and 5 bases from J, the junction kept 8 bases outside the gene matches. Data came from immunoSEQ multiplex PCR; TCRdb stores just in-frame clones and leaves some out. The sample has about 36,000 clones, roughly 89% seen once; the top ten hold roughly 6.5%. The source material was peripheral blood, sampled before any cancer treatment. The chain combines TRBV7-2 with TRBJ2-3; 11 bases are a match to TRBD2. This clonotype was obtained from a woman aged 40-69 years with stage I lung adenocarcinoma. The CDR3 region is CASSLVGLAGGQDTQYF. The CDR3 DNA follows: TGTGCCAGCAGCTTAGTAGGGTTAGCGGGGGGGCAAGATACGCAGTATTTT.